This T cell receptor (beta chain) was sequenced during a study of shared clonotypes between healthy human individuals. Details on this clone: The target antigen is unknown.

Findings and caveats of the study: Sorted-subset sequencing, rarefaction showed, was incomplete despite large depth. Naive CD4 clonotypes overlapped across several donors at around 5%.

Healthy adults negative for HIV, lacking recent acute infections or vaccinations, served as donors. Germline V lookup: CDR1 SGDLS, CDR2 YYNGEE. V dropped 4 bases and J dropped 4; count of bases not matched to a gene: 7. The CDR3 is made up of 14 amino acids. Sequenced by immunoSEQ multiplex PCR; TCRdb stores in-frame clones only, minus some. The sample lists approximately 530,000 clones, about 96% seen once, with 0.064% in the top ten. Sequenced input: naive CD4+ T cells sorted from blood. Subset given: CD45RA+ positively selected. The sequence came from a woman aged 25 to 39 in good health. The chain combines TRBV9 with TRBJ1-2, with 7 nucleotides matching TRBD1. The CDR3 is CASSPQGGSYGYTF. CDR3 DNA: TGTGCCAGCAGCCCCCAGGGGGGAAGCTATGGCTACACCTTC.